The rows below give T cell receptor beta chains drawn from one sample of a study of identical twins. TCRdb reprocessed the 5' RACE reads with MiXCR, giving one entry per CDR3 protein. Of more than 200,000 distinct CDR3 sequences listed, less than 9.5% are singletons. Sequencing input: memory (CD45RO+) T cells sorted from blood. The receptors here all came from a woman younger than 30 in good health. CDR3s include the opening cysteine and the closing phenylalanine or tryptophan. Fields, in order: clone size, V gene, CDR3 length, D gene, J gene, CDR3 DNA, CDR3 protein. A D gene is named only where the DNA matches it firmly. Clone size appears in some rows only: once, few, many, or a class for an expanded clone.

-	TRBV11-3	17	TRBD2	TRBJ2-3	TGTGCCAGCAGCTTAGGGGCAACTAGCGGGAGCACAGATACGCAGTATTTT	CASSLGATSGSTDTQYF
few	TRBV4-3	15	TRBD1	TRBJ1-2	TGCGCCAGCAGCCAAGGGGACAGGGCTGCCTATGGCTACACCTTC	CASSQGDRAAYGYTF
few	TRBV3-1	13	TRBD2	TRBJ2-7	TGTGCCAGCAGCCCGTGGACTAGTGACGAGCAGTACTTC	CASSPWTSDEQYF
-	TRBV7-6	13	-	TRBJ2-3	TGTGCCAGCAGCTTAGCAGCCACTCCTCCGCAGTATTTT	CASSLAATPPQYF
-	TRBV5-6	14	-	TRBJ2-5	TGTGCCAGCAGCTTGAAGGCAGGGAAAGAGACCCAGTACTTC	CASSLKAGKETQYF
-	TRBV20-1	14	-	TRBJ1-1	TGCAGTGCTAGGATAACGAGTATGAACACTGAAGCTTTCTTT	CSARITSMNTEAFF
-	TRBV9	16	-	TRBJ1-1	TGTGCCAGCAGCGTAGATCCCGGGACCATGCGGGCTGCTGCTTTCTTT	CASSVDPGTMRAAAFF
few	TRBV7-7	15	-	TRBJ2-7	TGTGCCAGCAGCCAAGGGGTTGCAGGGACCTACGAGCAGTACTTC	CASSQGVAGTYEQYF
many	TRBV20-1	12	-	TRBJ2-7	TGCAGTGCTAGAGACAGGGAGTACGAGCAGTACTTC	CSARDREYEQYF
many	TRBV12-3/TRBV12-4	16	TRBD2	TRBJ2-1	TGTGCCAGCAGTGGTCGAGGACTAGCGACCTACAATGAGCAGTTCTTC	CASSGRGLATYNEQFF
few	TRBV6-1	15	TRBD2	TRBJ2-5	TGTGCCAGCAGCCGTCTAGCGGGTGGGATAGAGACCCAGTACTTC	CASSRLAGGIETQYF
-	TRBV9	14	-	TRBJ1-6	TGTGCCAGCAGCGTAGCCGGGAATAATTCACCCCTCCACTTT	CASSVAGNNSPLHF
-	TRBV29-1	12	-	TRBJ1-2	TGCAGCGTTCCGGCTATTTACTATGGCTACACCTTC	CSVPAIYYGYTF
many	TRBV20-1	12	-	TRBJ1-1	TGCAGTGTGCAGGAACCAAACACTGAAGCTTTCTTT	CSVQEPNTEAFF
-	TRBV3-1	17	-	TRBJ2-3	TGTGCCAGCAGCCAAGAGGTTGCTAGCCTTAGCACAGATACGCAGTATTTT	CASSQEVASLSTDTQYF
-	TRBV2	17	TRBD2	TRBJ2-1	TGTGCCAGCACCCCCGAAGGAGCGGGGGCCACCCTTCGGGGGCAGTTCTTC	CASTPEGAGATLRGQFF
-	TRBV20-1	13	-	TRBJ1-5	TGCAGTGCTAGGAGAGGACAAAATCAGCCCCAGCATTTT	CSARRGQNQPQHF
many	TRBV24-1	16	-	TRBJ2-3	TGTGCCACCAGTGATCCCTCCCCGGGGGCAGGAGATACGCAGTATTTT	CATSDPSPGAGDTQYF
many	TRBV29-1	14	-	TRBJ2-6	TGCAGCGTTCAACACGGCTCTGGGGCCAACGTCCTGACTTTC	CSVQHGSGANVLTF
few	TRBV12-3/TRBV12-4	16	TRBD1	TRBJ1-6	TGTGCCAGCAGTTTAGTAGCGGGACAGGAAAATTCACCCCTCCACTTT	CASSLVAGQENSPLHF
many	TRBV20-1	12	-	TRBJ1-6	TGCAGTGCTAGAGATCGGAATTCACCCCTCCACTTT	CSARDRNSPLHF
few	TRBV6-5	13	-	TRBJ1-1	TGTGCCAGCAGTTCGGGGGGGGAGACTGAAGCTTTCTTT	CASSSGGETEAFF
many	TRBV12-5	12	-	TRBJ1-5	TGTGCTAGTGGTTTGTGGCCTCAGCCCCAGCATTTT	CASGLWPQPQHF